This entry describes one TCR beta chain. Germline assignment: CDR1 ENHRY and CDR2 SYGVKD. The CDR3 has 13 amino acids. V lost 5 bases to trimming and J lost 2 bases, with 9 bases between them. This sample was included in a study of blood T cell repertoires in COVID-19. Patients in Seattle were enrolled during active infection, then followed longitudinally. Using immunoSEQ multiplex PCR, the repertoire was profiled, and TCRdb retains in-frame clones only, with some absent. The sample contains tens of thousands of clones, about nine tenths of which appear only once. The rearrangement uses TRBV10-3 and TRBJ1-1; D possibly corresponds to TRBD1 (5 bases). The TCR comes from a man in his 60s with COVID-19, enrolled during active disease. The material sequenced was peripheral blood. DNA of the CDR3: TGTGCCATCAGTACAGGAACCAACACTGAAGCTTTCTTT. This gives the protein CAISTGTNTEAFF.